This TCR beta chain emerged from a study of cytomegalovirus exposure and HLA in healthy donors. For the study at large: Unique TCRs numbering some 80 million, obtained from HLA-typed donors, made up an early data release.

Amplification used 60 Vbeta primers and 13 Jbeta primers. Repertoires were generated with immunoSEQ multiplex PCR, while TCRdb's copy carries only in-frame clones and drops some. In the table there are approximately 94,000 clones, 70% to 85% of which are singletons. These donors counted as nominally healthy when sampled, but unrecorded immune exposures were likely. This clone was seen a single time. Its antigen is as yet unknown. Overall study findings and caveats: HLA restriction was apparent for most CMV-associated TCR beta chains in a later analysis. Earlier results showed most TCR beta V segments being productive about 87% or about 30% of the time.

V lost 6 bases and J 4 bases, leaving 12 bases between the germline ends. CDR3 length equals 13 residues. CDR1 is SGHDN and CDR2 is FVKESK in the germline V gene. The sample comprised PBMCs. The rearrangement links TRBV14 to TRBJ1-2; D remains ambiguous. This TCR derives from a man aged 25-45 years in good health and CMV-seropositive. The CDR3 spells CASSRGSTYGYTF. The CDR3 DNA reads TGTGCCAGCAGTCGAGGGAGCACCTATGGCTACACCTTC.